This is a list of T cell receptor beta chains from one sample in a study of CD8 T cells in ankylosing spondylitis. TCRdb redid the calling of the 5' RACE reads with MiXCR, one entry per CDR3 protein. The repertoire holds around 150,000 distinct CDR3 sequences, with roughly 44% as singletons. Sequenced input: synovial fluid, either unsorted or a sorted T cell fraction (not recorded which). The receptors were sampled from a male donor with ankylosing spondylitis. Each CDR3 is given with its conserved first and last residue. The D gene is left open where the match is weak.

TRBJ2-3 TRBV5-1 16 TRBD2 CASSHRTSGALGTQYF
TRBJ2-1 TRBV11-1 18 TRBD2 CASSLAPMGTSGIREQFF
TRBJ2-1 TRBV12-5 14 - CASGPPSSYNEQFF
TRBJ2-3 TRBV28 14 - CASSGQLTGDTQYF
TRBJ2-7 TRBV5-6 16 - CASSSAGGSGSYEQYF
TRBJ2-3 TRBV29-1 14 TRBD2 CSVLAGVRVDTQYF
TRBJ2-3 TRBV12-3/TRBV12-4 14 - CASSFGPGTDTQYF
TRBJ1-4 TRBV7-9 17 - CASSLGTSGAQNEKLFF
TRBJ2-7 TRBV2 14 - CASSEIAATYEQYF
TRBJ2-1 TRBV6-2/TRBV6-3 15 - CASSYSGLGYNEQFF
TRBJ2-1 TRBV10-3 11 - CAITPGGEQFF
TRBJ2-5 TRBV13 17 TRBD2 CASSLDRAGASQETQYF
TRBJ2-7 TRBV12-3/TRBV12-4 20 TRBD1 CASSRHAGTGSRHASYEQYF
TRBJ2-2 TRBV28 14 - CASSYPLTTGELFF
TRBJ2-3 TRBV7-2 16 - CASSLLQTPSTDTQYF
TRBJ2-1 TRBV4-3 18 - CASSQDPGDDFSYNEQFF
TRBJ2-1 TRBV10-3 15 - CAISEQRVLRNEQFF
TRBJ2-3 TRBV7-9 16 - CASSPWTDTGTDTQYF
TRBJ2-3 TRBV9 14 - CASSGVTSTDTQYF
TRBJ2-5 TRBV12-3/TRBV12-4 17 TRBD2 CASSLGGLAANQETQYF
TRBJ2-5 TRBV4-3 13 - CASSPLLLETQYF
TRBJ2-1 TRBV29-1 17 - CSVEPTWDPGWGNEQFF
TRBJ2-3 TRBV27 17 TRBD2 CASSLFFSGDYTDTQYF
TRBJ2-3 TRBV12-3/TRBV12-4 13 TRBD2 CASTAGVRDTQYF
TRBJ1-4 TRBV2 13 - CASSVSLGEKLFF
TRBJ2-2 TRBV5-4 13 TRBD1 CASSVTGDGELFF
TRBJ2-3 TRBV7-9 16 TRBD2 CASSDPLERGLDTQYF
TRBJ1-1 TRBV4-3 17 - CASSQEVTGTSLNEAFF
TRBJ1-2 TRBV5-4 15 - CASSPLLYSTYGYTF
TRBJ2-1 TRBV11-2 16 TRBD2 CASSLAWTSGANEQFF
TRBJ1-1 TRBV12-3/TRBV12-4 15 TRBD1 CASSFGRGGNTEAFF
TRBJ2-2 TRBV9 18 - CASSAYFEGDPNTGELFF
TRBJ2-7 TRBV12-3/TRBV12-4 15 - CASSLLEDAKGEQYF
TRBJ1-5 TRBV12-3/TRBV12-4 12 - CASGLPDQPQHF
TRBJ2-5 TRBV20-1 14 - CSARPLGGRETQYF
TRBJ1-1 TRBV7-9 15 TRBD1 CASSLGHTGDTEAFF
TRBJ2-1 TRBV9 16 - CASSVAGENSYNEQFF
TRBJ1-2 TRBV10-3 13 - CAISEQGPRGYTF
TRBJ1-2 TRBV14 15 - CASSPYRRGYYGYTF
TRBJ2-1 TRBV24-1 17 TRBD1 CATSDWDRPSSYNEQFF
TRBJ2-1 TRBV28 15 - CASSPPSDSYNEQFF
TRBJ1-1 TRBV11-2 9 - CASSLGTEF